This T cell receptor (beta chain) is drawn from a study of CD8+CD57+ T cells in acquired aplastic anemia (dated by TCRdb to between 2018 and 2020). Context from the whole study: DNA extracted from sorted CD4+ and CD8+ cells had a mean of around 3 ug, with a range of roughly 0.19 to 27.4 ug. An average of approximately 10 million reads for CD4+ cells and approximately 11 million reads for CD8+ cells was obtained from healthy donor samples.

General conclusions and limits of the study: Approximately 31 CD8+ CDR3 sequences were found in both patients and controls but appeared to be highly expressed in patients and within the immunodominant clones of the patients. Patients and healthy controls showed no significant difference in CD8+ Simpson's diversity (P=0.060).

As concerns this clonotype: No antigen is known for it. Qualities for individual bases were not recorded, and no much larger clone is one base off.

Genomic DNA served as template for TCR beta VDJ combination and CDR3 sequence profiling. An Illumina HiSeq 2000 was the platform used for TCR repertoire sequencing. As for the authors' bioinformatics: Repertoires were assessed using TRBV/TRBJ rearrangement plots, CDR3 size and DJ length profiles, and Simpson's diversity index. The most abundant DNA sequence in the deep sequencing data was taken as the immunodominant clone. CDR3 amino acid sequences were screened for sharing across subjects and compared with published repertoires and the VDJdb database. Clones were called with MiXCR by TCRdb after fastp trimmed the public reads at Q25, and only in-frame beta chains were retained. Rows with one shared CDR3 protein collapse into an entry with the most common genes and DNA. These V and J calls are TCRdb output, not the study's own analysis. Recorded for this sample are under 75,000 distinct CDR3 sequences; around 50% of them occurred a single time. Jointly, the top ten make up around 8% of the sample.

The study deep-sequenced TCR repertoires of sorted CD4+ and CD8+ blood T cells from severe aplastic anemia patients and healthy subjects. Ficoll-Paque density gradient centrifugation was used to isolate peripheral blood mononuclear cells. Before DNA extraction, CD4+ and CD8+ T cells were sorted with FACS or magnetic beads. The receptor comes from a human donor in good health, serving as a control. The sequencing sample was made of sorted CD4+, CD8+, or CD8+CD57+ T cells (not recorded which) from PBMCs.

This receptor carries the CDR3 CSARGRTPNQPQHF. The nucleotide sequence reads as follows: TGCAGTGCTAGGGGCCGGACACCCAATCAGCCCCAGCATTTT. Here the chain combines TRBV20-1 and TRBJ1-5, with TRBD1 tentatively as D gene (5 bases match). Inclusive of the bounding cysteine and phenylalanine, the CDR3 is 14 residues long. Only the CDR3 DNA is retained, 42 bases long and in frame from the first base. Between the V and J ends, shortened by 3 bases and 3 bases respectively, the junction contains 12 bases. Based on the germline V gene (reference sequence), the CDR1 and CDR2 sequences are DFQATT and SNEGSKA.